The 24 T cell receptor beta chains reported below all come from one sample, sequenced in a study of blood T cells in healthy people across ages. Alongside a J-beta primer mix, a sample-barcoded 5' primer served in a second PCR lasting about 6 to 11 cycles. TCRdb re-derived calls from the 5' RACE reads in MiXCR, one entry per CDR3 protein. Among 750,000 to 1,000,000 distinct CDR3 sequences listed, almost 30% were seen once. The same sample was also studied in work on T cells of mothers and their children.

Material for sequencing was blood. These receptors all come from a woman aged 40-49 years in good health.

Concerning this clonotype itself: A much larger clone differs by one base, so this may be a read error. This chain connects TRBV3-1 to TRBJ2-7; 7 nucleotides agree with TRBD1. The CDR3 spans 15 residues. Unmatched junction bases numbered 13, after V lost 4 bases and J lost 7 bases. The germline gives CDR1 LGHDT, CDR2 YNNKEL (reference sequence). The CDR3 spells CASSPRQGPYNEQYF. The CDR3 DNA sequence: TGTGCCAGCAGCCCGCGACAGGGCCCTTACAATGAGCAGTACTTC.

This clonotype was observed a single time. A read error is possible here, since a much larger clone lies one base away. This CDR3 is missing its conserved last phenylalanine or tryptophan, likely due to a read error. The chain combines TRBV20-1 with TRBJ2-5; D might be TRBD1 (5 bases). In germline, CDR1 is DFQATT, CDR2 SNEGSKA (reference sequence). CDR3 length: 11 residues. With 7 bases removed from V and 2 bases from J, the gap between germline ends came to 8 bases. CDR3 nucleotides: TGCAGTGGGACACCTCAAGAGACCCAGTACTTG. It codes for CSGTPQETQYL.

This clonotype came up a few times. This chain joins TRBV27 and TRBJ2-7; 10 bases line up with TRBD1. CDR1 MNHEY and CDR2 SMNVEV come from the germline V gene (reference sequence). This CDR3 is 15 amino acids long. J was trimmed by 3 bases and V by 2 bases; bases with no gene match: 4. This CDR3 reads CASSLAGQGLYEQYF. The CDR3 DNA reads as TGTGCCAGCAGTTTAGCGGGACAGGGGCTCTACGAGCAGTACTTC.

This sequence joins TRBV25-1 and TRBJ2-6; 11 bases map to TRBD2. The V gene's germline CDR1 is MGHDK and CDR2 SYGVNS. V dropped 4 bases and J dropped 0; count of bases not matched to a gene: 5. This CDR3 contains 18 residues. The CDR3 nucleotides are TGTGCCAGCAGTGCATCTAGCGGGGGGAGCTCTGGGGCCAACGTCCTGACTTTC. Translating gives CASSASSGGSSGANVLTF.

J is TRBJ2-1 and V is TRBV14; D unresolved. Trimming stripped 0 bases from V and 12 bases from J, with 15 bases between. The CDR3 length is 14 residues. Germline assignment: CDR1 SGHDN and CDR2 FVKESK. The DNA for the CDR3 is TGTGCCAGCAGCCAAGAAGCCCGGAAGAGTAGGCAGTTCTTC. It codes for CASSQEARKSRQFF. The entire variable domain, with the rest obtained from reference TRBV14 and TRBJ2-1, is as follows: EAGVTQFPSHSVIEKGQTVTLRCDPISGHDNLYWYRRVMGKEIKFLLHFVKESKQDESGMPNNRFLAERTGGTYSTLKVQPAELEDSGVYFCASSQEARKSRQFFGPGTRLTVL.

This clonotype has at least ten counts. The rearrangement links TRBV21-1 to TRBJ2-1; the tabulated D call, TRBD1, remains unverified against the DNA. TRBV21-1 is termed a pseudogene. This CDR3 has 15 residues. The CDR3 nucleotides read TGTGCCAGCAGCATAGAAACAGGGGAGTCGAATGAGCAGTTCTTC. Amino acids: CASSIETGESNEQFF.

V gene TRBV7-9 combines with J gene TRBJ1-6; the D gene is possibly TRBD1 (5 bases). This CDR3 contains 12 residues. Germline CDR1 is SEHNR and CDR2 is FQNEAQ (reference sequence). The V gene lost 7 bases and the J gene lost 7 bases, with 8 bases spanning the gap. The CDR3 bases are TGTGCCAGCACGGGGCAGAATTCACCCCTCCACTTT. Amino acids: CASTGQNSPLHF.

This clonotype was seen at least ten times. Being one base from a much bigger clone, this may be a read error. The gene calls are TRBV15 and TRBJ2-5, with 8 bases matching TRBD2. The CDR3 has 14 residues. The V gene's germline CDR1 is LNHNV and CDR2 YYDKDF (reference sequence). The V and J ends lost 3 bases and 11 bases, in that order; junction bases with no gene match: 11. CDR3 sequence (DNA): TGTGCCACCAGCAGTGGAGGACTAGCCGGTGAGCAGTACTTC. Residues: CATSSGGLAGEQYF. Full variable domain (rest looked up from reference TRBV15 and TRBJ2-5): DAMVIQNPRYQVTQFGKPVTLSCSQTLNHNVMYWYQQKSSQAPKLLFHYYDKDFNNEADTPDNFQSRRPNTSFCFLDIRSPGLGDTAMYLCATSSGGLAGEQYFGPGTRLLVL.

The chain joins TRBV30 to TRBJ1-2; TRBD1 agrees at 7 bases. With V trimmed by 1 base and J by 4 bases, 0 bases remained unmatched. In germline, CDR1 is GTSNPN, CDR2 SVGIG (reference sequence). The CDR3 extends over 12 amino acids. CDR3 coding DNA: TGTGCCTGGAGTGGACAGGGCTATGGCTACACCTTC. It encodes CAWSGQGYGYTF.

The V and J genes are TRBV20-1 and TRBJ1-5, with TRBD1 matching over 9 bases. This CDR3 spans 13 amino acids. V lost 4 bases to trimming and J lost 9 bases; unmatched junction nucleotides: 7. The germline V gene encodes CDR1 DFQATT and CDR2 SNEGSKA (reference sequence). This CDR3 is CSAMRQGERPQHF. The CDR3 DNA is TGCAGTGCTATGCGACAGGGGGAACGGCCCCAGCATTTT.

About this clonotype: At one end, the junction sequence differs from germline, possibly due to a read error. This sequence joins TRBV5-1 and TRBJ2-2; 9 bases are shared with TRBD1. CDR1 and CDR2 (germline): SGHRS, YFSETQ. The CDR3 contains 15 residues. The CDR3 coding sequence is TGCGCCAGCAGCCTTGGACAGGGGAAGACCGGGGAGCGGTTTTTT. This encodes CASSLGQGKTGERFF. The full variable domain, rest sourced from reference TRBV5-1 and TRBJ2-2, is KAGVTQTPRYLIKTRGQQVTLSCSPISGHRSVSWYQQTPGQGLQFLFEYFSETQRNKGNFPGRFSGRQFSNSRSEMNVSTLELGDSALYLCASSLGQGKTGERFFGEGSRLTVL.

The rearrangement uses TRBV6-5 and TRBJ1-2; D gene unclear. The germline gives CDR1 MNHEY, CDR2 SVGAGI. Trimming pared 2 bases from V and 8 bases from J, leaving 21 bases between. The CDR3 has 16 amino acids. DNA for the CDR3: TGTGCCAGCAGTTACGGATCCAGGACCCAATCGTCAGGCTACACCTTC. It yields the protein CASSYGSRTQSSGYTF.

The V call is TRBV6-5, the J call TRBJ1-2; no firm D call. With 8 bases removed from V and 6 bases from J, the gap between germline ends came to 16 bases. The CDR3 is 13 amino acids. Germline V gene lookup returns CDR1 MNHEY and CDR2 SVGAGI. CDR3 sequence (DNA): TGTGCCAGCCGGACGGGAGGCGACCATGGCTACACCTTC. Residues: CASRTGGDHGYTF.

The chain joins TRBV10-3 to TRBJ2-5; a possible D gene is TRBD1 (6 bases). V was pared by 1 base and J by 4 bases, with 16 bases between. From germline, CDR1 is ENHRY and CDR2 SYGVKD. The length of the CDR3 is 16 residues. DNA for the CDR3: TGTGCCATCAGTGAGTTGGGGGCGAGTGGCGGAGAGACCCAGTACTTC. This encodes CAISELGASGGETQYF.

A remark on this clonotype: A read error may account for a junction end that differs from germline. The chain carries TRBV5-1 and TRBJ1-6; the match to TRBD1 covers 8 bases. This CDR3 is built from 13 residues. Per germline, CDR1 SGHRS and CDR2 YFSETQ. The CDR3 here is CASRDRSNSPLHF. In DNA, the CDR3 is TGCGCTAGCAGGGACAGGTCTAATTCACCCCTCCACTTT.

V gene TRBV10-3 combines with J gene TRBJ2-7, with 12 bases matching TRBD1. The DNA matches TRBJ2-5 better at its end, which makes the J call doubtful. Looked up from germline, CDR1 is ENHRY and CDR2 is SYGVKD. The CDR3 covers 15 residues. The CDR3 coding sequence is TGTGCCATCAGTGGCCGGGACAGGGGGCGAGAGACCCAGTACTTC. This encodes CAISGRDRGRETQYF.

The chain is built from TRBV27 and TRBJ1-1; D is perhaps TRBD1 (5 bases). This CDR3 contains 14 residues. V gave up 4 bases and J gave up 0 bases, with 9 bases separating them. Germline V gives CDR1 MNHEY, CDR2 SMNVEV (reference sequence). CDR3 nucleotide sequence: TGTGCCAGCAGTTACCGACAGTTGAACACTGAAGCTTTCTTT. Amino acids: CASSYRQLNTEAFF.

This clonotype was picked up a small number of times. The gene calls are TRBV27 and TRBJ2-7; D is uncertain. The ends were cut back, 5 bases at V and 3 bases at J, with 11 bases in the middle. This CDR3 is 13 amino acids long. Germline loops: CDR1 MNHEY, CDR2 SMNVEV (reference sequence). The CDR3 nucleotides are TGTGCCAGCAGTACCAGGACCCGCTACGAGCAGTACTTC. Its translation: CASSTRTRYEQYF.

The V call is TRBV27, the J call TRBJ2-1; D is unresolved. Germline CDR1 and CDR2: MNHEY and SMNVEV (reference sequence). V was clipped by 0 bases and J by 2 bases, with 8 bases between them. The CDR3 contains 15 residues. CDR3: CASSLSPTPYNEQFF. The CDR3 DNA reads as TGTGCCAGCAGTTTATCGCCGACCCCCTACAATGAGCAGTTCTTC.

The sample holds a few counts of this clonotype. This rearrangement joins TRBV5-1 to TRBJ2-3; D is perhaps TRBD2 (6 bases). CDR1 SGHRS and CDR2 YFSETQ come from the germline V gene. The CDR3 is 16 residues long. V gave up 0 bases and J gave up 4 bases, with 15 bases separating them. The CDR3 loop is CASSLARGDSADTQYF. The CDR3 DNA reads as TGCGCCAGCAGCTTGGCCCGCGGGGATTCCGCAGATACGCAGTATTTT.

The sample holds a few counts of this clonotype. This sequence joins TRBV7-9 and TRBJ1-6; no clear D gene. The V gene lost 2 bases and the J gene lost 14 bases, with 7 bases spanning the gap. Germline CDR1 reads SEHNR; CDR2 reads FQNEAQ (reference sequence). This CDR3 is 11 amino acids long. The CDR3 loop is CASSLSLTLHF. As DNA, the CDR3 is TGTGCCAGCAGCTTATCCCTTACCCTCCACTTT. Looking up the rest from reference TRBV7-9 and TRBJ1-6 gives the full variable domain: DTGVSQNPRHKITKRGQNVTFRCDPISEHNRLYWYRQTLGQGPEFLTYFQNEAQLEKSRLLSDRFSAERPKGSFSTLEIQRTEQGDSAMYLCASSLSLTLHFGNGTRLTVT.

This clonotype has only a few counts. A junction end diverges from the germline sequence, so it may reflect a read error. The chain couples TRBV12-3 or TRBV12-4 to TRBJ1-6, with D perhaps TRBD1 (5 bases). The CDR3 has 13 residues. As DNA, the CDR3 is TGTGCCAGCAGCAGGGATTATAGTTCACCCCTCCACTTT. As protein: CASSRDYSSPLHF.

This clonotype has a count of ten or more. This rearrangement joins TRBV15 to TRBJ2-3; D unresolved. Germline values: CDR1 LNHNV, CDR2 YYDKDF (reference sequence). This CDR3 region has 13 residues. Trimming stripped 0 bases from V and 6 bases from J, with 7 bases between. The CDR3 region has the DNA TGTGCCACCAGCAGAGATTACGCCGATACGCAGTATTTT. Its protein product is CATSRDYADTQYF.

This clonotype came up a few times. The chain joins TRBV29-1 to TRBJ1-1; maybe TRBD1 (5 bases). Germline V gene sequence: CDR1 SQVTM, CDR2 ANQGSEA. V lost 4 bases, J lost 10 bases, and 13 bases lay in between. CDR3 length equals 11 residues. The CDR3 reads CSVVRGGGAFF. The DNA of the CDR3 is TGCAGCGTTGTGCGGGGCGGGGGAGCTTTCTTT.